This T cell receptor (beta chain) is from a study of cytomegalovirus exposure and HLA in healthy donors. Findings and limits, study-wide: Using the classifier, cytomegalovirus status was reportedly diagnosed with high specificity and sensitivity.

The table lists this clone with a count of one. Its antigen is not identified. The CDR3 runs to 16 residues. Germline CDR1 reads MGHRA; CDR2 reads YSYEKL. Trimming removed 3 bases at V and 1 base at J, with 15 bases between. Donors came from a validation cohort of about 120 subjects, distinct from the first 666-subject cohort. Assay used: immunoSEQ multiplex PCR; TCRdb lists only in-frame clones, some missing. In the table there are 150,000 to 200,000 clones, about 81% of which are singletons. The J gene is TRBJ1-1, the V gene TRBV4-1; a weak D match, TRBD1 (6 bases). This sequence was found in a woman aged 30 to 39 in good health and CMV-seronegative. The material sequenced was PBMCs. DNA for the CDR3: TGCGCCAGCAGCCAGACAGGAGGTATCGGGAACACTGAAGCTTTCTTT. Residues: CASSQTGGIGNTEAFF.